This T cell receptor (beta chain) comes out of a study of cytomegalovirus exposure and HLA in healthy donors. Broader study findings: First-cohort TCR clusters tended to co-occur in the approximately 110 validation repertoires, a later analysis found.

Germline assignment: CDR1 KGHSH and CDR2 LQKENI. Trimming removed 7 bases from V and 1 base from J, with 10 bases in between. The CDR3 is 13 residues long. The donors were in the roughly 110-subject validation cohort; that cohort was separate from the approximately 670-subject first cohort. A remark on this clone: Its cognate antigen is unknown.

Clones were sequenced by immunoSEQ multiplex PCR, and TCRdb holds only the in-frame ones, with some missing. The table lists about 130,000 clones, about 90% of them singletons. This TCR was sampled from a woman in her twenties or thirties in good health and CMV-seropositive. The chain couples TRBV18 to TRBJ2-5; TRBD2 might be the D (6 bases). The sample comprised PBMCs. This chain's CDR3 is CASLGGSQETQYF. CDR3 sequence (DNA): TGTGCCAGCTTAGGAGGGTCCCAAGAGACCCAGTACTTC.